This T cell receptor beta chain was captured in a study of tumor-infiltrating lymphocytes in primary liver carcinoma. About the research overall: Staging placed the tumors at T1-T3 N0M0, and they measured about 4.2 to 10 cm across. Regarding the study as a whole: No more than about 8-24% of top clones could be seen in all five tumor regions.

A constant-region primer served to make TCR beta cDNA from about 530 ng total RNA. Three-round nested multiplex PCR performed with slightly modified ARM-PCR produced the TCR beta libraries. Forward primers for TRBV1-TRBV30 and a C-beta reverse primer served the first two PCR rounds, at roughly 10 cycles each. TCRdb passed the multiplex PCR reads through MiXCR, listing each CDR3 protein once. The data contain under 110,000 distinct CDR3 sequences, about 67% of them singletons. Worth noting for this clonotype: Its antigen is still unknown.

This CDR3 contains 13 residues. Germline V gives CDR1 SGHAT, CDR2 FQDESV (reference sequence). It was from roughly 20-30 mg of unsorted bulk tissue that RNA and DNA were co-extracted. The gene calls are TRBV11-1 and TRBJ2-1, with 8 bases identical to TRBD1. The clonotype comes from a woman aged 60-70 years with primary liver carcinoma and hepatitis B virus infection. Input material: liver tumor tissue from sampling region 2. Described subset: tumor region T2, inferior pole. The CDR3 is CASWGDRRNEQFF. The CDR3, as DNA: TGTGCAAGCTGGGGGGACAGGCGAAATGAGCAGTTCTTC.